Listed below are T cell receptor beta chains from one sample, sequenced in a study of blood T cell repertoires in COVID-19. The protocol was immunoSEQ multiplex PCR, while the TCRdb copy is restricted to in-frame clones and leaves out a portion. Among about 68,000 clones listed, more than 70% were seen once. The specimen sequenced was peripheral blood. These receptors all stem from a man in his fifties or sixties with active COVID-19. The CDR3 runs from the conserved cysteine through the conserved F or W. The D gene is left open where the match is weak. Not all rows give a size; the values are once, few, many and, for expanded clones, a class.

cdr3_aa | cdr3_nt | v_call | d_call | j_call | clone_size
CASSLSSQVPYF | TGTGCCAGCAGCTTATCATCCCAGGTTCCGTATTTT | TRBV11-2 | - | TRBJ2-3 | -
CAAISGVSGANVLTF | TGTGCCGCAATTTCGGGGGTCTCTGGGGCCAACGTCCTGACTTTC | TRBV6-6 | - | TRBJ2-6 | -
CASSPKTGAITEAFF | TGTGCCAGTAGTCCTAAGACAGGGGCGATTACTGAAGCTTTCTTT | TRBV19 | TRBD1 | TRBJ1-1 | -
CASSPGLAGPTDTQYF | TGTGCCAGCAGCCCGGGACTAGCGGGCCCCACAGATACGCAGTATTTT | TRBV7-6 | TRBD2 | TRBJ2-3 | -
CAWGSGGETQYF | TGTGCCTGGGGATCCGGGGGGGAGACCCAGTACTTC | TRBV30 | TRBD2 | TRBJ2-5 | -
CASRLAGSQDTQYF | TGTGCCAGCAGACTAGCGGGATCGCAAGATACGCAGTATTTT | TRBV2 | TRBD2 | TRBJ2-3 | -
CASSLSGTSGGATADTQYF | TGTGCCAGCAGCCTCTCTGGGACTAGCGGGGGGGCCACGGCAGATACGCAGTATTTT | TRBV7-6 | TRBD2 | TRBJ2-3 | -
CASSLGGSHGEQFF | TGTGCCAGCAGCTTAGGGGGCTCTCACGGGGAGCAGTTCTTC | TRBV7-2 | - | TRBJ2-1 | -
CASSRTGRGNTIYF | TGTGCCAGCAGCCGGACAGGTCGTGGAAACACCATATATTTT | TRBV27 | TRBD1 | TRBJ1-3 | -
CASSLNGENTEAFF | TGTGCCAGCAGCTTGAACGGGGAGAACACTGAAGCTTTCTTT | TRBV11-3 | - | TRBJ1-1 | -
CATSRATGDGYTF | TGTGCCACCAGCAGAGCGACAGGGGATGGCTACACCTTC | TRBV15 | TRBD1 | TRBJ1-2 | -
CASRPTVRRELETQYF | TGTGCCAGCAGACCTACCGTCAGGCGGGAGTTGGAGACCCAGTACTTC | TRBV3-1/TRBV3-2 | TRBD2 | TRBJ2-5 | -
CASRKAGGLAPEQYF | TGTGCCAGCAGGAAGGCGGGGGGACTAGCACCCGAGCAGTACTTC | TRBV6-5 | TRBD2 | TRBJ2-7 | -
CASSERTAGSYNEQFF | TGTGCCAGCAGTGAAAGAACTGCGGGCTCCTACAATGAGCAGTTCTTC | TRBV6-1 | - | TRBJ2-1 | -
CASSYRDRIYNEQFF | TGTGCCAGCAGTTACCGGGACAGGATCTACAATGAGCAGTTCTTC | TRBV6-5 | TRBD1 | TRBJ2-1 | -
CASSQGLAGFIDTQYF | TGTGCCAGCAGTCAAGGACTAGCGGGATTTATAGATACGCAGTATTTT | TRBV27 | TRBD2 | TRBJ2-3 | once
CASRGHSNYEQYF | TGTGCCAGCAGGGGACACAGTAACTACGAGCAGTACTTC | TRBV6-5 | - | TRBJ2-7 | -
CASSWGQGLNQPQHF | TGCGCCAGCAGCTGGGGACAGGGCCTCAATCAGCCCCAGCATTTT | TRBV5-1 | TRBD1 | TRBJ1-5 | -
CASSQESTGVYEQYF | TGCGCCAGCAGCCAAGAATCTACAGGCGTCTACGAGCAGTACTTC | TRBV4-1 | - | TRBJ2-7 | few
CASSLNSNTGELFF | TGTGCCAGCAGTTTAAACTCGAACACCGGGGAGCTGTTTTTT | TRBV2 | - | TRBJ2-2 | many
CASSFGAGTDTQYF | TGTGCCAGCAGCTTTGGGGCTGGGACAGATACGCAGTATTTT | TRBV5-6 | - | TRBJ2-3 | -
CASWTRETQYF | TGTGCCAGCTGGACAAGGGAGACCCAGTACTTC | TRBV6-5 | - | TRBJ2-5 | -
CASSSLTSPRDKLYNEQFF | TGTGCCAGCAGCTCCCTAACCTCCCCTCGGGACAAACTATACAATGAGCAGTTCTTC | TRBV11-3 | - | TRBJ2-1 | -
CASSQAPTRNSPLHF | TGCGCCAGCAGCCAAGCTCCAACTAGGAATTCACCCCTCCACTTT | TRBV4-1 | - | TRBJ1-6 | -
CASSEAGGPFTDTQYF | TGTGCCAGCAGTGAAGCCGGGGGACCCTTCACAGATACGCAGTATTTT | TRBV6-1 | - | TRBJ2-3 | -
CASSLGTSNTEAFF | TGTGCCAGCAGCCTAGGGACATCGAACACTGAAGCTTTCTTT | TRBV3-1/TRBV3-2 | - | TRBJ1-1 | -
CASSRQTGRTRETQYF | TGTGCCAGCAGCCGTCAGACAGGGCGTACACGGGAGACCCAGTACTTC | TRBV7-6 | TRBD1 | TRBJ2-5 | -
CASSPAAELMGYTF | TGTGCCAGCAGCCCCGCGGCGGAATTGATGGGCTACACCTTC | TRBV7-9 | - | TRBJ1-2 | -
CASSYSRRGSLYEQYF | TGTGCCAGCAGTTACTCGCGGAGGGGTTCCCTCTACGAGCAGTACTTC | TRBV6-5 | - | TRBJ2-7 | -
CASARDTEAFF | TGCGCCAGCGCCCGGGACACTGAAGCTTTCTTT | TRBV10-2 | - | TRBJ1-1 | -
CASGLEQAGELFF | TGTGCTAGTGGTTTAGAGCAAGCCGGGGAGCTGTTTTTT | TRBV12-5 | - | TRBJ2-2 | -
CASSQDPRGLYEQYF | TGCGCCAGCAGCCAAGACCCCAGGGGGCTCTACGAGCAGTACTTC | TRBV4-3 | TRBD1 | TRBJ2-7 | -
CASHSGVATYYEQYF | TGTGCCAGCCACTCCGGGGTAGCGACATACTACGAGCAGTACTTC | TRBV9 | - | TRBJ2-7 | -
CASGPSGAEGQYF | TGTGCCAGCGGACCCAGCGGGGCGGAGGGGCAGTACTTC | TRBV9 | TRBD2 | TRBJ2-7 | -
CASSPVSDSFYLGYTF | TGTGCCAGCAGCCCCGTGTCGGACAGTTTTTATTTGGGCTACACCTTC | TRBV27 | - | TRBJ1-2 | -
CASTNPGTGPREQYF | TGTGCCAGCACCAACCCGGGGACAGGCCCAAGGGAGCAGTACTTC | TRBV6-5 | TRBD1 | TRBJ2-7 | -
CASSWGQSYEQYF | TGTGCCAGCAGTTGGGGACAGTCCTACGAGCAGTACTTC | TRBV6-5 | TRBD1 | TRBJ2-7 | -
CASSLWTGQPQHF | TGTGCCAGCAGCCTCTGGACGGGGCAGCCCCAGCATTTT | TRBV14 | - | TRBJ1-5 | few
CASSLGPAGNQPQHF | TGTGCCAGCAGCTTGGGACCCGCAGGGAATCAGCCCCAGCATTTT | TRBV5-4 | - | TRBJ1-5 | -
CATSRGDTNYNEQFF | TGTGCCACCAGCAGAGGGGACACAAATTACAATGAGCAGTTCTTC | TRBV15 | - | TRBJ2-1 | -
CASSADRGPQHF | TGTGCCAGCAGCGCAGACAGGGGTCCCCAGCATTTT | TRBV12-3/TRBV12-4 | TRBD1 | TRBJ1-5 | -
CASSAATGGEQPQHF | TGTGCCAGCAGCGCCGCTACGGGGGGCGAACAGCCCCAGCATTTT | TRBV9 | - | TRBJ1-5 | once
CASSPGRVHSPLHF | TGTGCCAGCTCCCCGGGCAGGGTGCACTCACCCCTCCACTTT | TRBV19 | - | TRBJ1-6 | few
CAAKRGGEDTQYF | TGTGCCGCGAAGCGGGGGGGAGAGGATACGCAGTATTTT | TRBV25-1 | TRBD2 | TRBJ2-3 | few
CAISESAGWEDYTF | TGTGCCATCAGTGAGTCGGCAGGGTGGGAGGACTACACCTTC | TRBV10-3 | - | TRBJ1-2 | once
CASRNGQGRQPQHF | TGTGCCAGCAGGAACGGACAGGGTAGACAGCCCCAGCATTTT | TRBV2 | TRBD1 | TRBJ1-5 | -
CASSSRGAREKLFF | TGTGCCAGCAGCTCCCGGGGGGCGCGGGAAAAACTGTTTTTT | TRBV7-9 | - | TRBJ1-4 | -
CASSHSGTRNSPLHF | TGTGCCAGCAGCCATTCCGGGACTCGGAATTCACCCCTCCACTTT | TRBV3-1/TRBV3-2 | - | TRBJ1-6 | -
CASSLEGWSGRGNEQFF | TGTGCCAGCAGCTTAGAAGGTTGGAGCGGGAGAGGGAATGAGCAGTTCTTC | TRBV11-3 | TRBD2 | TRBJ2-1 | -
CSVQGDRRTTGELFF | TGCAGCGTTCAGGGAGACAGGCGAACCACCGGGGAGCTGTTTTTT | TRBV29-1 | - | TRBJ2-2 | -
CASSYLGGVQFF | TGTGCCAGCAGTTATCTTGGAGGTGTGCAGTTCTTC | TRBV6-2/TRBV6-3 | - | TRBJ2-1 | -
CASSFQGGLNSPLHF | TGTGCCAGCAGTTTCCAGGGGGGTTTAAATTCACCCCTCCACTTT | TRBV27 | TRBD1 | TRBJ1-6 | -
CASRSFTDTQYF | TGTGCCAGCAGATCTTTCACAGATACGCAGTATTTT | TRBV21-1 | - | TRBJ2-3 | -
CASSRGSGDQPQHF | TGTGCCAGCAGTAGGGGGTCGGGTGATCAGCCCCAGCATTTT | TRBV2 | - | TRBJ1-5 | -
CASSPSGENTEAFF | TGTGCCAGCAGCCCCTCCGGGGAGAACACTGAAGCTTTCTTT | TRBV6-5 | - | TRBJ1-1 | -
CASSDSLGATDTQYF | TGTGCCAGCAGTGACTCGTTGGGGGCAACAGATACGCAGTATTTT | TRBV6-4 | - | TRBJ2-3 | -
CSVEGLAGPDTQYF | TGCAGCGTTGAAGGACTAGCAGGCCCAGATACGCAGTATTTT | TRBV29-1 | TRBD2 | TRBJ2-3 | -
CASSRLTSGTYEQYF | TGTGCCAGCAGCCGCCTTACTAGCGGGACCTACGAGCAGTACTTC | TRBV14 | TRBD2 | TRBJ2-7 | -
CASGFQGGEKLFF | TGTGCTAGTGGTTTCCAGGGAGGTGAAAAACTGTTTTTT | TRBV12-5 | - | TRBJ1-4 | -